This TCR beta chain was recorded in a study of T cell responses to AZD1222 COVID-19 vaccine. The study, taken as a whole, reports: Regions 160-218 and 743-854 held dominance among vaccine-associated CD4 TCRs, which spanned spike. Among the donors, most were white British and more were female, and clonal diversity was possibly underestimated.

The CDR3 is made up of 15 amino acids. Germline values: CDR1 SGHAT, CDR2 FQNNGV. V shed 5 bases, J shed 3 bases, and the junction held 10 bases outside the gene matches. Libraries were prepared by immunoSEQ multiplex PCR; TCRdb keeps only in-frame clonotypes and omits some of them. The data show about 150,000 clones, with about 89% seen just once and under 1.5% held by the top ten. Details on this clone: The antigen is not known.

Researchers grouped second doses given at about 4 or about 12 weeks into one pool. This chain joins TRBV11-2 and TRBJ2-7; TRBD2 agrees at 7 bases. The TCR originated in an adult who received the AZD1222 COVID-19 vaccine. The input for sequencing was peripheral blood, taken 28 days after the second AZD1222 dose. As DNA, the CDR3 is TGTGCCAGCAGCCTCTCCAGCGGGGACCTCTACGAGCAGTACTTC. Encoded protein: CASSLSSGDLYEQYF.